The clone carrying this T cell receptor beta chain was found a few times. What it binds is not known. This specimen belongs to a study of T cell repertoires in cytomegalovirus infection. The study, taken as a whole, reports: Ex vivo responses were dominated by HLA-C-restricted CMV-specific TCR beta clonotypes.

Germline CDR1 and CDR2: MNHEY and SVGEGT. Trimming removed 7 bases at V and 2 bases at J, with 10 bases between. The CDR3 is 13 amino acids. A single record per CDR3 protein comes from TCRdb applying MiXCR to the reads. Counted here are 250,000 to 300,000 distinct CDR3 sequences, less than 25% occurring once; the ten biggest clones make up about 21%. Source: cultured PBMCs, taken from culture after CMV antigen stimulation. The receptor was isolated from a human donor in good health (CMV status not recorded). Some clones in this sample may be carry-over from other donors' samples. This sequence joins TRBV6-2 or TRBV6-3 and TRBJ2-3; tentatively, D is TRBD1 (5 bases). The CDR3 spells CASTRQLTDTQYF. The DNA of the CDR3 is TGTGCCAGCACAAGACAGCTCACAGATACGCAGTATTTT.